The 20 T cell receptor beta chains reported below all come from one sample, sequenced in a study of cytomegalovirus exposure and HLA in healthy donors. Amplification used 60 Vbeta primers and 13 Jbeta primers. Measured with immunoSEQ multiplex PCR; TCRdb has only the in-frame clones, and not every one. The sample holds 150,000 to 200,000 clones; around four fifths are singletons and the top ten take over 8%. Sequencing was done on a sample of PBMCs. The source is a man between 18 and 35 years old in good health and CMV-seropositive.

The rearrangement joins TRBV4-1 to TRBJ2-7; weak D call: TRBD2 (5 bases). Per germline, CDR1 MGHRA and CDR2 YSYEKL. This CDR3 is built from 13 residues. V lost 4 bases and J lost 3, with 10 bases in between. CDR3 nucleotide sequence: TGCGCCAGCAGCCCACTAGGGTTCTACGAGCAGTACTTC. Protein: CASSPLGFYEQYF.

The genes are TRBV28 and TRBJ2-7; D is possibly TRBD1 (5 bases). Germline CDR1 and CDR2: MDHEN and SYDVKM. The CDR3 spans 17 residues. V lost 2 bases and J 0 bases, leaving 17 bases between the germline ends. CDR3 amino acids: CASSLRAGKTLSYEQYF. The CDR3 DNA reads as TGTGCCAGCAGTTTACGAGCAGGGAAAACCCTCTCCTACGAGCAGTACTTC.

The chain has TRBV28 and TRBJ1-5; TRBD1 matches 7 bases. This CDR3 contains 15 residues. The V segment lost 5 bases and the J segment 7 bases; nucleotides outside the gene matches: 11. From germline, CDR1 is MDHEN and CDR2 SYDVKM. The CDR3 spells CASSTNDRVGQPQHF. The CDR3 DNA reads as TGTGCCAGCAGTACCAACGACAGGGTGGGCCAGCCCCAGCATTTT.

The table lists this clone with a count of one. No conserved phenylalanine or tryptophan is present at the end of the CDR3, so a read error is the likely explanation. J is TRBJ1-6 and V is TRBV5-1; 7 bases are shared with TRBD1. V was clipped by 7 bases and J by 7 bases; unmatched bases: 8. The CDR3 sequence is 14 residues long. CDR1 and CDR2 (germline): SGHRS, YFSETQ. The CDR3 here is CASRLGTDNSPLHL. The CDR3 coding sequence is TGCGCCAGCCGATTGGGGACAGACAATTCACCCCTCCACCTT.

This clone appeared a single time. The chain recombines TRBV7-2 with TRBJ2-5; maybe TRBD1 (6 bases). The germline V gene has CDR1 SGHTA and CDR2 FQGNSA. This CDR3 is 13 amino acids long. V shed 6 bases and J shed 5 bases, with 13 bases lying between them. CDR3 bases: TGTGCCAGCAGACCAACAGGGCGGGAGACCCAGTACTTC. It is translated as CASRPTGRETQYF.

V gene TRBV9 combines with J gene TRBJ2-6, with D maybe TRBD1 (6 bases). V was cut by 4 bases and J by 6 bases, with 14 bases left in between. CDR1 is SGDLS and CDR2 is YYNGEE in the germline V gene. The CDR3 is 15 amino acids. The CDR3 protein is CASSPPAGAANVLTF. CDR3 sequence (DNA): TGTGCCAGCAGCCCACCCGCAGGGGCGGCCAACGTCCTGACTTTC.

The chain carries TRBV7-6 and TRBJ2-1, with a weak D call TRBD2 (6 bases). Per germline, CDR1 SGHVS and CDR2 FNYEAQ. This CDR3 is built from 15 residues. Deletions cut 3 bases from V and 1 base from J, with 10 bases between. CDR3 bases: TGTGCCAGCAGCTTCCGGGACTCTTCCTACAATGAGCAGTTCTTC. Protein sequence: CASSFRDSSYNEQFF.

This clone was observed a few times. The gene calls are TRBV5-8 and TRBJ2-2, with 11 bases aligning to TRBD1. CDR1 is SGHTS and CDR2 is YDEGEE in the germline V gene. Germline trimming cut 5 bases from V and 6 bases from J; bases unmatched to any gene: 6. This CDR3 is 15 amino acids long. CDR3 sequence reads: CASSHGQGASGELFF. The CDR3, as DNA: TGTGCCAGCAGTCATGGACAGGGGGCGTCCGGGGAGCTGTTTTTT.

V gene TRBV5-4 combines with J gene TRBJ2-2; TRBD1 agrees at 10 bases. The CDR3 length is 16 residues. Germline loops: CDR1 SGHNT, CDR2 YYREEE (reference sequence). With V trimmed by 6 bases and J by 6 bases, 11 bases remained unmatched. CDR3 sequence reads: CASNNRGQGIAGELFF. In DNA, the CDR3 is TGTGCCAGCAACAACAGGGGACAGGGGATCGCCGGGGAGCTGTTTTTT. Looking up the rest from reference TRBV5-4 and TRBJ2-2 gives the full variable domain: ETGVTQSPTHLIKTRGQQVTLRCSSQSGHNTVSWYQQALGQGPQFIFQYYREEENGRGNFPPRFSGLQFPNYSSELNVNALELDDSALYLCASNNRGQGIAGELFFGEGSRLTVL.

The CDR3, as DNA: TGTGCCAGCAGTGCCACAGGGTTCGGGAATCAGCCCCAGCATTTT. Translated: CASSATGFGNQPQHF. J is TRBJ1-5 and V is TRBV27, with TRBD1 as a possible D gene (6 bases). CDR1 and CDR2 from the germline V gene are MNHEY and SMNVEV (reference sequence). Trimming removed 5 bases from V and 4 bases from J, with 15 bases in between. The CDR3 contains 15 residues.

The chain recombines TRBV2 with TRBJ2-7; 10 nucleotides match TRBD1. V lost 6 bases, J lost 3 bases, and 5 bases stayed unmatched. The CDR3 runs 14 residues. The germline gives CDR1 SNHLY, CDR2 FYNNEI. The DNA of the CDR3 is TGTGCCAGCAGACTACGGGACAGGGGCTACGAGCAGTACTTC. This translates into CASRLRDRGYEQYF.

The gene calls are TRBV13 and TRBJ2-7; tentatively, D is TRBD1 (6 bases). The length of the CDR3 is 14 residues. The V gene lost 5 bases and the J gene lost 1 base, with 12 bases spanning the gap. CDR1 and CDR2 (germline): PRHDT, FYEKMQ (reference sequence). The chain's CDR3 is CASSRRTESYEQYF. DNA for the CDR3: TGTGCCAGCAGCCGTAGGACAGAGTCCTACGAGCAGTACTTC.

DNA for the CDR3: TGTGCCAGCAGTTTGCCGAGACCGGGAACCCCAACCTACGAGCAGTACTTC. It yields the protein CASSLPRPGTPTYEQYF. This rearrangement joins TRBV28 to TRBJ2-7, with D perhaps matching TRBD2 (5 bases). V was cut by 3 bases and J by 2 bases, with 20 bases left in between. Germline V gene data show CDR1 as MDHEN and CDR2 as SYDVKM. CDR3 length: 17 residues.

As concerns this clone: Since the CDR3 does not end with the conserved phenylalanine or tryptophan, this likely comes from a read error. V is TRBV14 and J is TRBJ1-6; D unclear. This CDR3 is 13 amino acids long. With 4 bases removed from V and 9 bases from J, the gap between germline ends came to 10 bases. Germline V lookup: CDR1 SGHDN, CDR2 FVKESK. The CDR3 here is CASSRSRSSPLHL. CDR3 nucleotide sequence: TGTGCCAGCAGCCGCTCGAGAAGTTCACCCCTCCACCTT.

This clone was detected ten times or more. The rearrangement links TRBV11-2 to TRBJ1-2; D ambiguous. Germline V lookup: CDR1 SGHAT, CDR2 FQNNGV. V was trimmed by 1 base and J by 6 bases, leaving 6 bases between them. The CDR3 contains 12 residues. In DNA, the CDR3 is TGTGCCAGCAGCTTAGGAGGGAATGGCTACACCTTC. It codes for CASSLGGNGYTF.

V is TRBV27 and J is TRBJ1-5; D is unclear. The CDR3 sequence is 13 residues long. CDR1 and CDR2 from the germline V gene are MNHEY and SMNVEV (reference sequence). V was cut by 5 bases and J by 2 bases, with 7 bases left in between. The CDR3 here is CASSRTGNQPQHF. Here the CDR3 DNA reads TGTGCCAGCAGTAGAACAGGCAATCAGCCCCAGCATTTT.

In this sample, this clone turned up a few times. The V call is TRBV4-3, the J call TRBJ2-7; 9 bases are shared with TRBD1. After removal of 0 bases from V and 4 bases from J, the junction contained 7 bases not matched to a gene. The CDR3 has 16 amino acids. CDR1 and CDR2 from the germline V gene are LGHNA and YSLEER. CDR3 loop: CASSQELGTGMYEQYF. The DNA of the CDR3 is TGCGCCAGCAGCCAAGAACTAGGGACAGGGATGTACGAGCAGTACTTC.

The V call is TRBV28, the J call TRBJ1-3, with a tentative D call TRBD1 (5 bases). Germline-derived CDR1 and CDR2 are MDHEN and SYDVKM. Trimming took off 7 bases at V and 4 bases at J, with 11 bases between the two ends. This CDR3 comprises 13 residues. The CDR3 DNA follows: TGTGCCAGCACAGGGATTTCGGGAAACACCATATATTTT. Amino acid sequence: CASTGISGNTIYF.

This chain links TRBV7-3 with TRBJ2-3; TRBD1 is a possible D gene (5 bases). The germline CDR1 and CDR2 sequences are SGHTA and FQGTGA. The CDR3 contains 14 residues. Trimming took off 2 bases at V and 6 bases at J, with 12 bases between the two ends. The CDR3 DNA reads TGTGCCAGCAGCTTATCGGCAGGGAAGGATACGCAGTATTTT. This sequence encodes CASSLSAGKDTQYF.

V gene TRBV19 combines with J gene TRBJ2-2, with 7 bases identical to TRBD1. CDR1 is LNHDA, CDR2 SQIVND, per germline (reference sequence). Trimming removed 1 base from V and 4 bases from J; junction bases left unmatched: 3. The CDR3 spans 15 residues. The CDR3 DNA reads as TGTGCCAGTAGTATAGGGGGGACAGTCACCGGGGAGCTGTTTTTT. It codes for CASSIGGTVTGELFF.